The entry that follows covers one T cell receptor beta chain sequence. Antigen specificity is unknown. The treatment: roughly 18 received Ad26.COV2.S at low or high dose, single or two shots; several received placebo; per-sample allocation not given. Collection of the samples took place on day 63 after the first injection of vaccine or placebo. Donation came from an adult in Boston who was aged 18-55 years. This record belongs to a study of Ad26.COV2.S vaccination and SARS-CoV-2 variants. Study as a whole: Intramuscularly, Ad26.COV2.S was given either once or twice, 56 days apart.

V was clipped by 5 bases and J by 13 bases; unmatched bases: 13. From germline, CDR1 is SNHLY and CDR2 FYNNEI. CDR3 size: 14 residues. Regarding the study as a whole: Greater spike-specific TCR breadth was seen in vaccine recipients than in placebo recipients. The TCR breadth and depth analyses may have produced an underestimate of total T cell responses.

The table came from immunoSEQ multiplex PCR; TCRdb's copy has only in-frame clones and leaves some out. The sample holds approximately 350,000 clones, roughly 84% seen once. This chain joins TRBV2 and TRBJ2-1, with 8 bases that match TRBD2. Here the sequenced sample was peripheral blood, taken in a trial of Ad26.COV2.S vaccine versus placebo. This sequence originates from a person between 18 and 65 years old who received the Ad26.COV2.S COVID-19 vaccine or a placebo. The chain's CDR3 is CASSPGTSSGGQFF. The CDR3 DNA reads as TGTGCCAGCAGTCCCGGGACTAGTAGCGGAGGACAGTTCTTC.